Listed below are T cell receptor beta chains from one sample, sequenced in a study of blood T cell repertoires in COVID-19. Libraries were prepared by immunoSEQ multiplex PCR; TCRdb keeps only in-frame clonotypes and omits some of them. The sample yields over 200,000 clones, about 93% seen once. Sequencing input: peripheral blood. The receptor set was obtained from a man between 60 and 75 years old with COVID-19, enrolled during active disease. Both conserved end residues are part of each CDR3. The D gene is left open where the match is weak. Clone sizes are given selectively: once, few, many, or a class where the clone is expanded.

size: NA; J: TRBJ2-7; D: TRBD1; V: TRBV5-5; CDR3: CASSRSGTGYEQYF; DNA: TGTGCCAGCAGCCGTTCGGGGACAGGCTACGAGCAGTACTTC
size: few; J: TRBJ2-7; D: TRBD2; V: TRBV30; CDR3: CAWSRAGVSYEQYF; DNA: TGTGCCTGGAGCCGAGCGGGGGTGTCCTACGAGCAGTACTTC
size: NA; J: TRBJ1-1; D: NA; V: TRBV6-5; CDR3: CASSSPRGPEAFF; DNA: TGTGCCAGCAGTTCGCCACGGGGTCCTGAAGCTTTCTTT
size: NA; J: TRBJ1-1; D: NA; V: TRBV12-3/TRBV12-4; CDR3: CASRYLGGTEAFF; DNA: TGTGCCAGCAGGTACCTAGGGGGCACTGAAGCTTTCTTT
size: NA; J: TRBJ1-5; D: NA; V: TRBV29-1; CDR3: CSVAYSGGGDQPQHF; DNA: TGCAGCGTCGCCTACAGTGGGGGAGGCGATCAGCCCCAGCATTTT
size: NA; J: TRBJ1-2; D: NA; V: TRBV7-8; CDR3: CASAPFDGGDYGYTF; DNA: TGTGCCAGCGCACCCTTCGACGGGGGGGACTATGGCTACACCTTC
size: NA; J: TRBJ1-5; D: NA; V: TRBV2; CDR3: CASSPVGNNQPQHF; DNA: TGTGCCAGCAGTCCTGTCGGGAACAATCAGCCCCAGCATTTT
size: NA; J: TRBJ2-2; D: NA; V: TRBV7-2; CDR3: CASSPHAARSNTGELFF; DNA: TGTGCCAGCAGCCCTCACGCGGCTAGATCTAACACCGGGGAGCTGTTTTTT
size: NA; J: TRBJ2-7; D: TRBD1; V: TRBV10-3; CDR3: CAISTGTGFSYEQYF; DNA: TGTGCCATCAGTACCGGGACAGGGTTCTCCTACGAGCAGTACTTC
size: NA; J: TRBJ1-5; D: NA; V: TRBV12-3/TRBV12-4; CDR3: CASSLGLGQPQHF; DNA: TGTGCCAGCAGTTTGGGGCTGGGGCAGCCCCAGCATTTT
size: NA; J: TRBJ2-6; D: TRBD1; V: TRBV19; CDR3: CASSRQGSSGANVLTF; DNA: TGTGCCAGTAGTCGACAGGGGAGCTCTGGGGCCAACGTCCTGACTTTC
size: NA; J: TRBJ1-4; D: TRBD1; V: TRBV7-9; CDR3: CASSEGTGVGEKLFF; DNA: TGTGCCAGCAGCGAAGGGACAGGGGTTGGTGAAAAACTGTTTTTT
size: NA; J: TRBJ2-7; D: TRBD2; V: TRBV6-1; CDR3: CASSDRLAPPYEQYF; DNA: TGTGCCAGCAGTGACAGACTAGCGCCTCCCTACGAGCAGTACTTC
size: NA; J: TRBJ2-2; D: NA; V: TRBV12-3/TRBV12-4; CDR3: CASSLRGSGELFF; DNA: TGTGCCAGCAGTTTACGGGGAAGCGGGGAGCTGTTTTTT
size: NA; J: TRBJ1-2; D: TRBD1; V: TRBV5-1; CDR3: CASSLIGQGEGYTF; DNA: TGCGCCAGCAGCTTGATCGGACAGGGGGAAGGCTACACCTTC
size: once; J: TRBJ2-3; D: NA; V: TRBV9; CDR3: CASSAVQGSGDTQYF; DNA: TGTGCCAGCAGCGCCGTCCAGGGGTCGGGGGATACGCAGTATTTT
size: NA; J: TRBJ1-2; D: NA; V: TRBV6-5; CDR3: CASSNGYGYTF; DNA: TGTGCCAGCAGTAACGGGTATGGCTACACCTTC